One sample yielded the 25 T cell receptor beta chains listed below, sequenced in a study of OX40 agonist ivuxolimab in advanced cancers. Measured with immunoSEQ multiplex PCR; TCRdb has only the in-frame clones, and not every one. The sample gives 60,000 to 80,000 clones, 84% of which show up once; around 1.6% is in the top ten. This sample comprised CD4+ or CD8+ T cells sorted from blood, obtained in a trial of the OX40 agonist ivuxolimab. The receptors stem from an adult with an advanced solid tumor such as melanoma, head and neck, liver or kidney cancer.

The chain carries TRBV6-6 and TRBJ2-7, with unresolved D. The CDR3 sequence is 11 residues long. V was shortened by 5 bases and J by 4 bases, with 6 bases between the two germline ends. In germline, CDR1 is MNHNY, CDR2 SVGAGI (reference sequence). CDR3 DNA: TGTGCCAGCAGTCGGTGGTACGAGCAGTACTTC. It specifies CASSRWYEQYF.

V gene TRBV30 combines with J gene TRBJ2-6, with D unresolved. Trimming left V 6 bases short and J 0 bases short, with 15 bases between. The CDR3 has 16 amino acids. The germline V gene has CDR1 GTSNPN and CDR2 SVGIG (reference sequence). CDR3 bases: TGTGCCTGCCGTCTGCTGGGTAACTCTGGGGCCAACGTCCTGACTTTC. Its protein is CACRLLGNSGANVLTF. Using reference TRBV30 and TRBJ2-6 for the parts outside the CDR3, the full variable domain is SQTIHQWPATLVQPVGSPLSLECTVEGTSNPNLYWYRQAAGRGLQLLFYSVGIGQISSEVPQNLSASRPQDRQFILSSKKLLLSDSGFYLCACRLLGNSGANVLTFGAGSRLTVL.

This CDR3 is CASSLLTDTQYF. CDR3 sequence (DNA): TGCGCCAGCAGCTTGCTCACAGATACGCAGTATTTT. The gene calls are TRBV5-1 and TRBJ2-3; D unclear. CDR3 length equals 12 residues. CDR1 SGHRS and CDR2 YFSETQ come from the germline V gene. Trimming pared 1 base from V and 2 bases from J, leaving 2 bases between.

The gene calls are TRBV7-9 and TRBJ2-1, with a tentative D call TRBD2 (5 bases). Trimming took off 5 bases at V and 9 bases at J, with 14 bases between the two ends. The CDR3 runs to 13 residues. CDR1 and CDR2 from the germline V gene are SEHNR and FQNEAQ (reference sequence). DNA of the CDR3: TGTGCCAGCAGCCGGACGAGAGAGGGTGAGCAGTTCTTC. It yields the protein CASSRTREGEQFF. The whole variable domain, filled in from reference TRBV7-9 and TRBJ2-1, reads DTGVSQNPRHKITKRGQNVTFRCDPISEHNRLYWYRQTLGQGPEFLTYFQNEAQLEKSRLLSDRFSAERPKGSFSTLEIQRTEQGDSAMYLCASSRTREGEQFFGPGTRLTVL.

The chain is built from TRBV29-1 and TRBJ1-2; D uncertain. Germline V gene data show CDR1 as SQVTM and CDR2 as ANQGSEA. The CDR3 length is 12 residues. Trimming removed 3 bases at V and 3 bases at J, with 8 bases between. The CDR3 reads CSVDFPDYGYTF. The CDR3 nucleotides are TGCAGCGTTGATTTCCCCGACTATGGCTACACCTTC. Filled out from reference TRBV29-1 and TRBJ1-2, the complete variable domain reads SAVISQKPSRDICQRGTSLTIQCQVDSQVTMMFWYRQQPGQSLTLIATANQGSEATYESGFVIDKFPISRPNLTFSTLTVSNMSPEDSSIYLCSVDFPDYGYTFGSGTRLTVV.

V gene TRBV11-3 combines with J gene TRBJ2-3; D might be TRBD1 or TRBD2, each matching 5 bases. Deletions cut 6 bases from V and 6 bases from J, with 16 bases between. The CDR3 contains 14 residues. Germline lookup yields CDR1 SGHNT and CDR2 YENEEA. The CDR3 loop reads CASSRGASKDTQYF. The CDR3 nucleotides are TGTGCCAGCAGTCGAGGGGCAAGTAAGGATACGCAGTATTTT.

V and J are TRBV6-5 and TRBJ1-1, with 7 bases identical to TRBD1. Looked up from germline, CDR1 is MNHEY and CDR2 is SVGAGI. The CDR3 contains 15 residues. V lost 5 bases and J lost 3; bases outside the gene matches: 9. The CDR3 DNA is TGTGCCAGCAGTCGCCGACAGGGATTAGACACTGAAGCTTTCTTT. This encodes CASSRRQGLDTEAFF.

This chain joins TRBV5-1 and TRBJ2-3; unclear D gene. Between the trimmed V and J ends, which lost 0 bases and 4 bases, there was a span of 9 bases. The germline CDR1 and CDR2 sequences are SGHRS and YFSETQ. The length of the CDR3 is 14 residues. CDR3 sequence: CASSLAIASDTQYF. The CDR3 nucleotides are TGCGCCAGCAGCTTGGCGATTGCGTCAGATACGCAGTATTTT.

This chain's CDR3 is CASSQGQGWIQPQHF. CDR3 DNA: TGTGCCAGCAGCCAAGGACAGGGATGGATTCAGCCCCAGCATTTT. This chain uses TRBV7-2 with TRBJ1-5; 8 bases line up with TRBD1. Germline-derived CDR1 and CDR2 are SGHTA and FQGNSA. The junction had 9 bases not matched to a gene; V was cut back by 5 bases and J by 6 bases. This CDR3 is built from 15 residues.

The chain recombines TRBV27 with TRBJ2-3; 8 bases align to TRBD1. This CDR3 has 15 residues. Germline V CDR1 and CDR2: MNHEY, SMNVEV (reference sequence). The junction had 4 bases not matched to a gene; V was cut back by 4 bases and J by 1 base. The chain's CDR3 is CASSSGTGRTDTQYF. CDR3 in DNA: TGTGCCAGCAGTTCGGGGACAGGCCGCACAGATACGCAGTATTTT.

This clone was recorded only once. The V and J genes are TRBV18 and TRBJ1-1; D not certain. Germline V gene lookup returns CDR1 KGHSH and CDR2 LQKENI. This CDR3 contains 16 residues. Trimming took off 0 bases at V and 5 bases at J, with 16 bases between the two ends. Written as DNA, the CDR3 is TGTGCCAGCTCACCACCGTCTCGCAGGAGAGAGACTGAAGCTTTCTTT. It encodes CASSPPSRRRETEAFF.

The chain recombines TRBV7-9 with TRBJ2-1; 13 positions match TRBD2. Germline V CDR1 and CDR2: SEHNR, FQNEAQ (reference sequence). This CDR3 contains 18 residues. J was trimmed by 0 bases and V by 5 bases; bases with no gene match: 7. The CDR3 coding sequence is TGTGCCAGCAGCGTAACTAGCGGGAGGGGGAGCTCCTACAATGAGCAGTTCTTC. It codes for CASSVTSGRGSSYNEQFF.

This sequence joins TRBV9 and TRBJ2-2; possibly TRBD2 for D (5 bases). The CDR3 totals 18 residues. V lost 3 bases to trimming and J lost 2 bases, with 20 bases between them. Germline V gene sequence: CDR1 SGDLS, CDR2 YYNGEE. The CDR3 protein is CASSGSRVDLKNTGELFF. The DNA for the CDR3 is TGTGCCAGCAGCGGGAGCCGAGTGGACTTAAAAAACACCGGGGAGCTGTTTTTT.

V usage is TRBV5-1 and J usage is TRBJ2-5; D ambiguous. CDR3 size: 16 residues. The V end was cut by 0 bases, the J end by 2 bases, with 14 bases between. CDR1 is SGHRS, CDR2 YFSETQ, per germline. DNA of the CDR3: TGCGCCAGCAGCTTGGCCGTGCAGCAGAGACAAGAGACCCAGTACTTC. This encodes CASSLAVQQRQETQYF.

This chain uses TRBV11-2 with TRBJ1-3, with D hard to call. The germline V gene has CDR1 SGHAT and CDR2 FQNNGV. With 5 bases removed from V and 8 bases from J, the gap between germline ends came to 19 bases. The CDR3 covers 15 residues. DNA of the CDR3: TGTGCCAGCAGCACCGGGTTCCCGCTCGGGGACACCATATATTTT. This translates into CASSTGFPLGDTIYF.

The chain has TRBV28 and TRBJ2-1; TRBD2 matches at 10 bases. CDR3 length equals 16 residues. Germline CDR1 is MDHEN and CDR2 is SYDVKM. The J segment lost 7 bases and the V segment lost 5 bases, leaving 11 bases of the junction unmatched. CDR3: CASSTPGLAKRNEQFF. In DNA form, the CDR3 reads TGTGCCAGCAGTACGCCGGGACTAGCGAAGAGGAATGAGCAGTTCTTC.

CDR3 DNA sequence: TGTGCCAGCAGCTTCGGGACTAGTACAGATACGCAGTATTTT. This encodes CASSFGTSTDTQYF. The genes are TRBV7-2 and TRBJ2-3; 8 nucleotides match TRBD2. The germline V gene encodes CDR1 SGHTA and CDR2 FQGNSA. This CDR3 is built from 14 residues. Trimming cost V 3 bases and J 3 bases; bases outside gene matches: 2.

The V and J genes are TRBV25-1 and TRBJ2-1, with 11 bases that match TRBD2. V lost 4 bases to trimming and J lost 5 bases; unmatched junction nucleotides: 10. The CDR3 is made up of 17 amino acids. Germline CDR1 is MGHDK and CDR2 is SYGVNS. CDR3 protein: CASSVSPGTSGNNEQFF. The CDR3 DNA reads TGTGCCAGCAGTGTCTCCCCCGGGACTAGCGGCAACAATGAGCAGTTCTTC.

CDR3 sequence reads: CASSYSSPGDTQYF. As DNA, the CDR3 is TGTGCCAGCAGTTACTCGAGCCCGGGGGATACGCAGTATTTT. The V call is TRBV6-5, the J call TRBJ2-3; D is perhaps TRBD2 (5 bases). Trimming removed 0 bases from V and 6 bases from J, with 10 bases in between. Germline values: CDR1 MNHEY, CDR2 SVGAGI. This CDR3 contains 14 residues.

The sample holds a few counts of this clone. This chain connects TRBV7-2 to TRBJ2-3, with TRBD2 as a possible D gene (5 bases). CDR3 size: 12 residues. Germline V CDR1 and CDR2: SGHTA, FQGNSA. V dropped 5 bases and J dropped 8 bases, with 11 bases sitting between them. CDR3 loop: CASSPSAGTQYF. The CDR3 DNA follows: TGTGCCAGCAGCCCCTCGGCGGGTACGCAGTATTTT.

The chain is built from TRBV4-2 and TRBJ2-3; no reliable D call. The CDR3 has 16 residues. Trimming took 0 bases from V and 0 from J, leaving 10 bases between them. Germline V lookup: CDR1 LGHNA, CDR2 YNFKEQ. The CDR3 region has the DNA TGTGCCAGCAGCCAAGAGGCTAGTTCTAGCACAGATACGCAGTATTTT. It encodes CASSQEASSSTDTQYF.

The chain's CDR3 is CASSVEGASGAGELFF. The CDR3 nucleotides read TGTGCCAGCAGCGTAGAAGGGGCTAGCGGGGCCGGGGAGCTGTTTTTT. The chain recombines TRBV9 with TRBJ2-2; 9 positions match TRBD2. Germline CDR1 reads SGDLS; CDR2 reads YYNGEE. After removal of 0 bases from V and 6 bases from J, the junction contained 6 bases not matched to a gene. There are 16 residues in the CDR3.

The chain has TRBV15 and TRBJ2-1; D is ambiguous. Germline V gene sequence: CDR1 LNHNV, CDR2 YYDKDF (reference sequence). This CDR3 has 14 amino acids. V gave up 8 bases and J gave up 7 bases, with 18 bases separating them. The CDR3 loop is CATALGRAYNEQFF. DNA for the CDR3: TGTGCCACCGCCCTGGGCCGGGCTTATAATGAGCAGTTCTTC.

This chain joins TRBV7-2 and TRBJ2-1, with a weak D call TRBD2 (6 bases). V was trimmed by 4 bases and J by 4 bases, leaving 14 bases between them. CDR1 and CDR2 from the germline V gene are SGHTA and FQGNSA. The CDR3 length is 15 residues. This CDR3 reads CASSSPSVYYNEQFF. The DNA of the CDR3 is TGTGCCAGCAGCTCCCCTAGCGTCTATTACAATGAGCAGTTCTTC.

This sequence joins TRBV7-2 and TRBJ2-5, with TRBD1 identical over 9 bases. Germline-derived CDR1 and CDR2 are SGHTA and FQGNSA. J was trimmed by 3 bases and V by 0 bases; bases with no gene match: 11. CDR3 size: 18 residues. The DNA of the CDR3 is TGTGCCAGCAGCTTAGCTCCCGTGGTAGGACAGGGGAAAGAGACCCAGTACTTC. This codes for CASSLAPVVGQGKETQYF. Looking up the rest from reference TRBV7-2 and TRBJ2-5 gives the full variable domain: GAGVSQSPSNKVTEKGKDVELRCDPISGHTALYWYRQSLGQGLEFLIYFQGNSAPDKSGLPSDRFSAERTGGSVSTLTIQRTQQEDSAVYLCASSLAPVVGQGKETQYFGPGTRLLVL.